These 20 T cell receptor beta chains originate from one sample sequenced in a study of CD8 T cells in Susac syndrome. RNA totalling about 0.5 to 1 ug underwent reverse transcription with random hexamers. In TCRdb, the immunoSEQ multiplex PCR reads were re-called with MiXCR into one record per CDR3 protein. The sample gives fewer than 350,000 distinct CDR3 sequences, roughly 90% of which show up once; roughly 0.17% is in the top ten. Sequenced sample: CD8+ T cells from PBMCs. These receptors were taken from a human donor with multiple sclerosis.

This clonotype was counted once. The chain employs TRBV25-1 and TRBJ2-1, with TRBD2 as a possible D gene (5 bases). Germline V gene sequence: CDR1 MGHDK, CDR2 SYGVNS. There are 15 residues in the CDR3. V was shortened by 3 bases and J by 0 bases, with 9 bases between the two germline ends. The CDR3 region is CASSDGVLSYNEQFF. In DNA form, the CDR3 reads TGTGCCAGCAGTGACGGGGTCCTCTCCTACAATGAGCAGTTCTTC.

This chain links TRBV6-5 with TRBJ2-1; D is undetermined. Per the germline V gene, CDR1 is MNHEY and CDR2 is SVGAGI. The CDR3 contains 14 residues. Trimming cost V 2 bases and J 6 bases, with 11 bases left between them. The DNA for the CDR3 is TGTGCCAGCAGTTACATGGAAGGGATCAATGAGCAGTTCTTC. This sequence encodes CASSYMEGINEQFF.

The chain carries TRBV6-2 or TRBV6-3 and TRBJ2-3; D unresolved. V dropped 0 bases and J dropped 2 bases, with 18 bases sitting between them. CDR1 is MNHEY, CDR2 SVGEGT, per germline. CDR3 size: 18 residues. The CDR3: CASSYSISTNINTDTQYF. In nucleotides, the CDR3 is TGTGCCAGCAGTTACTCGATTTCAACTAATATAAACACAGATACGCAGTATTTT.

The chain carries TRBV28 and TRBJ1-1, with D perhaps TRBD1 (5 bases). Per the germline V gene, CDR1 is MDHEN and CDR2 is SYDVKM. V was cut by 3 bases and J by 10 bases, with 15 bases left in between. CDR3 length equals 13 residues. The CDR3 here is CASSFARVDRAFF. CDR3 nucleotide sequence: TGTGCCAGCAGTTTCGCCAGGGTGGATAGAGCTTTCTTT.

The V call is TRBV15, the J call TRBJ1-5, with a possible D match to TRBD1 (5 bases). The germline V and J ends were trimmed by 1 base and 7 bases, with 14 bases remaining between them. Germline V gene data show CDR1 as LNHNV and CDR2 as YYDKDF (reference sequence). CDR3 length equals 15 residues. Written as DNA, the CDR3 is TGTGCCACCAGCAGAGTTGGGGAGGGGTACCAGCCCCAGCATTTT. This encodes CATSRVGEGYQPQHF.

As to this clonotype: Relative to the germline gene, one junction end is altered; a read error may explain this. The chain carries TRBV5-4 and TRBJ2-1, with a possible D match to TRBD2 (5 bases). CDR3 size: 15 residues. Germline CDR1 SGHNT, CDR2 YYREEE (reference sequence). This chain's CDR3 is CASSLTRTGYNGQFF. Written as DNA, the CDR3 is TGTGCCAGCAGCCTTACGAGGACTGGATACAATGGGCAGTTCTTC.

The chain combines TRBV5-1 with TRBJ2-1; 7 bases map to TRBD2. The V segment lost 0 bases and the J segment 10 bases; nucleotides outside the gene matches: 7. The germline CDR1 and CDR2 sequences are SGHRS and YFSETQ. The CDR3 is made up of 14 amino acids. CDR3 in DNA: TGCGCCAGCAGCTTGGCCGAGGGAGCGGGGGAGCAGTTCTTC. Translated: CASSLAEGAGEQFF.

The chain combines TRBV30 with TRBJ1-1; D uncertain. CDR1 is GTSNPN and CDR2 is SVGIG in the germline V gene (reference sequence). The CDR3 totals 15 residues. V was trimmed by 0 bases and J by 5 bases, leaving 16 bases between them. CDR3 DNA sequence: TGTGCCTGGAGTGTACAATGGTTGGGGAGGACTGAAGCTTTCTTT. This codes for CAWSVQWLGRTEAFF.

V and J are TRBV3-1 and TRBJ1-2; D call uncertain. V was shortened by 1 base and J by 4 bases, with 7 bases between the two germline ends. The V gene's germline CDR1 is LGHDT and CDR2 YNNKEL (reference sequence). The CDR3 has 13 amino acids. This CDR3 is CASSQGEFYGYTF. DNA for the CDR3: TGTGCCAGCAGCCAAGGTGAATTCTATGGCTACACCTTC.

This rearrangement joins TRBV12-3 or TRBV12-4 to TRBJ2-1; unclear D gene. This CDR3 is built from 15 residues. V lost 3 bases, J lost 7 bases, and 16 bases lay in between. The CDR3 loop is CASSFRQIGFNEQFF. The DNA of the CDR3 is TGTGCCAGCAGTTTCCGCCAAATTGGTTTTAATGAGCAGTTCTTC.

V gene TRBV2 combines with J gene TRBJ1-1; TRBD1 is a possible D gene (6 bases). Trimming left V 5 bases short and J 3 bases short, with 16 bases between. Germline CDR1 SNHLY, CDR2 FYNNEI. This CDR3 is built from 15 residues. CDR3 nucleotide sequence: TGTGCCAGCAGTAATCTTGGGGGCGTGGACACTGAAGCTTTCTTT. Translation: CASSNLGGVDTEAFF. Variable domain in full (rest from reference TRBV2 and TRBJ1-1): EPEVTQTPSHQVTQMGQEVILRCVPISNHLYFYWYRQILGQKVEFLVSFYNNEISEKSEIFDDQFSVERPDGSNFTLKIRSTKLEDSAMYFCASSNLGGVDTEAFFGQGTRLTVV.

The rearrangement uses TRBV4-3 and TRBJ1-4; 11 bases align to TRBD1. Losses at the gene ends were 3 bases for V and 8 bases for J; bases not matched to a gene: 2. Germline CDR1 LGHNA, CDR2 YSLEER. CDR3 length: 14 amino acids. The CDR3 nucleotides are TGCGCCAGCAGCCACGGACAGGGGGCCGAAAAACTGTTTTTT. Its protein is CASSHGQGAEKLFF.

The chain has TRBV7-2 and TRBJ2-6; D remains unclear. V was shortened by 9 bases and J by 0 bases, with 12 bases between the two germline ends. Germline CDR1 and CDR2: SGHTA and FQGNSA. CDR3 length: 15 residues. In nucleotides, the CDR3 is TGTGCCAGTTACCGACAACCCTCTGGGGCCAACGTCCTGACTTTC. Amino acids: CASYRQPSGANVLTF. The whole variable domain, remainder taken from reference TRBV7-2 and TRBJ2-6, is GAGVSQSPSNKVTEKGKDVELRCDPISGHTALYWYRQSLGQGLEFLIYFQGNSAPDKSGLPSDRFSAERTGGSVSTLTIQRTQQEDSAVYLCASYRQPSGANVLTFGAGSRLTVL.

V gene TRBV20-1 combines with J gene TRBJ2-3, with D maybe TRBD2 (6 bases). CDR1 and CDR2 (germline): DFQATT, SNEGSKA (reference sequence). The V end was cut by 4 bases, the J end by 0 bases, with 20 bases between. The CDR3 extends over 17 amino acids. CDR3 residues: CSANDIIAATSTDTQYF. CDR3 bases: TGCAGTGCTAACGACATAATAGCGGCGACTAGCACAGATACGCAGTATTTT.

The chain uses TRBV20-1 and TRBJ2-1; 11 bases are a match to TRBD2. The CDR3 is 15 amino acids. V was clipped by 0 bases and J by 8 bases; unmatched bases: 6. Germline CDR1 is DFQATT and CDR2 is SNEGSKA (reference sequence). The CDR3: CSARDLAGGPDEQFF. CDR3 nucleotide sequence: TGCAGTGCTAGAGATCTAGCGGGAGGCCCCGATGAGCAGTTCTTC.

The chain employs TRBV7-9 and TRBJ1-5; D is ambiguous. V was clipped by 4 bases and J by 7 bases, with 8 bases between them. CDR3 length equals 12 residues. Looked up from germline, CDR1 is SEHNR and CDR2 is FQNEAQ (reference sequence). CDR3 loop: CASSSMVQPQHF. The CDR3 nucleotides read TGTGCCAGCAGCTCGATGGTCCAGCCCCAGCATTTT.

This chain uses TRBV20-1 with TRBJ2-1; D gene unclear. V gave up 1 base and J gave up 3 bases, with 13 bases separating them. The germline CDR1 and CDR2 sequences are DFQATT and SNEGSKA (reference sequence). The CDR3 is 15 residues long. DNA for the CDR3: TGCAGTGCTAGAGTCCGGAACCCAATCTACAATGAGCAGTTCTTC. Protein sequence: CSARVRNPIYNEQFF.

This clonotype has just one count. The chain combines TRBV4-1 with TRBJ1-1, with no clear D. Germline V CDR1 and CDR2: MGHRA, YSYEKL. The CDR3 is made up of 15 amino acids. V was shortened by 1 base and J by 3 bases, with 12 bases between the two germline ends. The CDR3 region is CASSQAYGADTEAFF. CDR3 bases: TGCGCCAGCAGCCAAGCGTACGGTGCGGACACTGAAGCTTTCTTT.

The chain links TRBV15 to TRBJ2-7; perhaps TRBD2 as D (6 bases). This CDR3 comprises 14 residues. V gave up 7 bases and J gave up 0 bases, with 13 bases separating them. Germline V gene data show CDR1 as LNHNV and CDR2 as YYDKDF (reference sequence). CDR3: CATTPGVPSYEQYF. The CDR3 nucleotides read TGTGCCACCACCCCGGGGGTGCCCTCCTACGAGCAGTACTTC. The entire variable domain, with the rest obtained from reference TRBV15 and TRBJ2-7, is as follows: DAMVIQNPRYQVTQFGKPVTLSCSQTLNHNVMYWYQQKSSQAPKLLFHYYDKDFNNEADTPDNFQSRRPNTSFCFLDIRSPGLGDTAMYLCATTPGVPSYEQYFGPGTRLTVT.

The chain joins TRBV6-1 to TRBJ1-2; a possible D gene is TRBD1 (5 bases). CDR1 is MNHNS and CDR2 is SASEGT in the germline V gene. V lost 4 bases to trimming and J lost 5 bases, with 17 bases between them. The length of the CDR3 is 15 residues. The chain's CDR3 is CASSVLGGAQYGYTF. The CDR3 nucleotides read TGTGCCAGCAGTGTGCTGGGTGGGGCTCAGTATGGCTACACCTTC.